This passage covers 16 T cell receptor beta chains from one sample sequenced in a study of tumor and adjacent non-tumor tissue in lung cancer. The template was RNA from unsorted bulk tissue. Three rounds of nested PCR, following a modified ARM-PCR protocol, produced the TCRbeta library. TCRdb used MiXCR to reprocess the multiplex PCR reads, holding one entry per CDR3 protein. In the table there are fewer than 85,000 distinct CDR3 sequences, approximately 73% of which are singletons. Sequencing was done on a sample of lung tumor tissue. These receptor sequences come from a man aged 60-69 years with non-small cell lung cancer.

Note on this clonotype: The CDR3 does not close with the conserved phenylalanine or tryptophan, likely indicating a read error. This sequence joins TRBV11-3 and TRBJ2-1, with 10 bases lining up with TRBD2. The V gene's germline CDR1 is SGHNT and CDR2 YENEEA. V was pared by 5 bases and J by 9 bases, with 13 bases of the junction left unmatched. The CDR3 spans 16 residues. DNA of the CDR3: TGTGCCAGCAGCCTCAACCAACTAGCGGGATTAGGTGAGCAGTTCATC. As protein: CASSLNQLAGLGEQFI.

A note on this clonotype: This CDR3 fails to terminate in the conserved phenylalanine or tryptophan, so it likely reflects a read error. The DNA is left out, because the CDR3 cannot be placed on it with certainty; the CDR3 is given as TCRdb lists it. The chain is built from TRBV11-1 and TRBJ2-6. The V gene's germline CDR1 is SGHAT and CDR2 FQDESV (reference sequence). The CDR3 has 13 residues if both end residues are counted. CDR3 amino acids: CASSLETRAVLTL.

Comment on this clonotype: A read error is likely, as this CDR3 ends without the conserved phenylalanine or tryptophan. The chain combines TRBV29-1 with TRBJ2-3, with 7 bases matching TRBD2. The germline gives CDR1 SQVTM, CDR2 ANQGSEA. The CDR3 totals 15 residues. With 4 bases clipped from V and 5 bases from J, the junction kept 12 bases outside the gene matches. This CDR3 reads CSVVAGAGSIDTQYY. DNA of the CDR3: TGCAGCGTTGTTGCGGGAGCGGGTAGTATAGATACGCAGTATTAT.

There are a few counts of this clonotype. As the CDR3 is not closed by the conserved phenylalanine or tryptophan, this likely results from a read error. V usage is TRBV11-1 and J usage is TRBJ1-3, with TRBD1 matching 9 bases. Germline values: CDR1 SGHAT, CDR2 FQDESV (reference sequence). This CDR3 has 16 residues. In DNA form, the CDR3 reads TGTGCCAGCAGCTTCGGGACAGGGTTCGCCGGAAACACAATATATTCT. Amino acids: CASSFGTGFAGNTIYS.

J is TRBJ2-3 and V is TRBV5-4, with 9 bases aligning to TRBD1. The CDR3 is 16 amino acids. V gave up 8 bases and J gave up 8 bases; unmatched junction bases: 18. In germline, CDR1 is SGHNT, CDR2 YYREEE (reference sequence). The CDR3 DNA reads as TGTGCCAGTAGCCCGGGACAGGGAGGTATAGCAGGTACGCAGTATTTT. Its translation is CASSPGQGGIAGTQYF. Based on the CDR3 plus reference TRBV5-4 and TRBJ2-3, the full variable domain is ETGVTQSPTHLIKTRGQQVTLRCSSQSGHNTVSWYQQALGQGPQFIFQYYREEENGRGNFPPRFSGLQFPNYSSELNVNALELDDSALYLCASSPGQGGIAGTQYFGPGTRLTVL.

The chain joins TRBV11-3 to TRBJ2-5, with TRBD2 as a possible D gene (6 bases). CDR1 SGHNT and CDR2 YENEEA come from the germline V gene. This CDR3 region has 15 residues. V lost 5 bases and J 3 bases, leaving 16 bases between the germline ends. CDR3 coding DNA: TGTGCCAGCAGCCTAGGACTATCGGAGGAAGAGACCCAGTACTTC. Encoded protein: CASSLGLSEEETQYF.

In regard to this clonotype: The CDR3 does not end in the conserved phenylalanine or tryptophan, so this is likely a read error. This chain connects TRBV5-4 to TRBJ2-3; 9 bases map to TRBD1. This CDR3 is built from 14 residues. The V gene end was trimmed by 3 bases and the J gene end by 10 bases; junction bases not matched to a gene: 9. Germline CDR1 is SGHNT and CDR2 is YYREEE (reference sequence). This CDR3 reads CASSSPGQGSAQYY. As DNA, the CDR3 is TGTGCCAGCAGCTCCCCCGGACAGGGGAGCGCGCAGTATTAT.

About this clonotype: An end of the junction does not agree with germline; a read error may underlie this. The chain couples TRBV2 to TRBJ2-5; perhaps TRBD1 as D (5 bases). Germline CDR1 reads SNHLY; CDR2 reads FYNNEI. The CDR3 length is 12 residues. CDR3 amino acids: CTSSRGAEAQYF. CDR3 DNA sequence: TGTACCAGCAGTAGGGGTGCAGAGGCCCAGTACTTC.

This clonotype was detected many times. V is TRBV12-3 or TRBV12-4 and J is TRBJ1-5, with D unresolved. The CDR3 loop spans 16 amino acids. Between the trimmed V and J ends, which lost 5 bases and 0 bases, there was a span of 14 bases. CDR3 DNA sequence: TGTGCCAGCAGTCTATTGGGTAGGGATAGCAATCAGCCCCAGCATTTT. Its translation is CASSLLGRDSNQPQHF.

V is TRBV30 and J is TRBJ2-7; no reliable D call. Germline CDR1 and CDR2: GTSNPN and SVGIG (reference sequence). Trimming shortened V by 8 bases and J by 0 bases, and 11 bases separated the two germline ends. This CDR3 region has 12 residues. CDR3 sequence: CAGGEFSYEQYF. CDR3 bases: TGTGCCGGTGGAGAGTTCTCCTACGAGCAGTACTTC.

This clonotype has only a few counts. An end of the junction does not agree with germline; a read error may underlie this. The J gene is TRBJ2-1, the V gene TRBV29-1; the D gene is possibly TRBD2 (5 bases). The germline gives CDR1 SQVTM, CDR2 ANQGSEA. The CDR3 consists of 12 residues. The CDR3 bases are TGCTGCGTTGATGAGGGCATACATGAACAGTTCTTC. Its protein is CCVDEGIHEQFF.

The gene calls are TRBV20-1 and TRBJ1-1, with no clear D. Per the germline V gene, CDR1 is DFQATT and CDR2 is SNEGSKA (reference sequence). The CDR3 spans 11 residues. Trimming shortened V by 6 bases and J by 8 bases, and 13 bases separated the two germline ends. CDR3 nucleotide sequence: TGCAGTGCCAGCATGGGCGCAGAAGCTTTCTTT. Translation: CSASMGAEAFF.

The rearrangement links TRBV6-2 or TRBV6-3 to TRBJ2-2, with unresolved D. Trimming cost V 1 base and J 14 bases, with 14 bases left between them. The CDR3 runs 13 residues. From germline, CDR1 is MNHEY and CDR2 SVGEGT. CDR3 in DNA: TGTGCCAGCAGTTACTTAGACACCGGAGACCTGTTTTTT. Translating gives CASSYLDTGDLFF.

The chain employs TRBV6-6 and TRBJ2-1; TRBD2 agrees at 8 bases. The CDR3 length is 16 residues. Germline loops: CDR1 MNHNY, CDR2 SVGAGI (reference sequence). J was trimmed by 9 bases and V by 4 bases; bases with no gene match: 14. The CDR3 region is CASSSPAGGSYCEQFF. The DNA for the CDR3 is TGTGCCAGCAGTTCTCCCGCGGGGGGATCCTACTGTGAGCAGTTCTTC.

The J gene is TRBJ1-5, the V gene TRBV29-1; D is undetermined. The germline V and J ends were trimmed by 4 bases and 4 bases, with 14 bases remaining between them. The CDR3 extends over 14 amino acids. Per germline, CDR1 SQVTM and CDR2 ANQGSEA. The CDR3 nucleotides are TGCAGCGTTGGACCCTCAGGTAGAAATCAGCCCCAGCATTTT. Translated: CSVGPSGRNQPQHF.

This clonotype was seen a single time. At one end, the junction sequence differs from germline, possibly due to a read error. The chain couples TRBV5-6 to TRBJ2-1; 7 bases line up with TRBD2. CDR3 length: 15 residues. Looked up from germline, CDR1 is SGHDT and CDR2 is YYEEEE. This CDR3 reads CASSLVSGGYNERFF. As DNA, the CDR3 is TGTGCCAGCAGTTTGGTTTCGGGAGGCTACAATGAGCGGTTCTTC.